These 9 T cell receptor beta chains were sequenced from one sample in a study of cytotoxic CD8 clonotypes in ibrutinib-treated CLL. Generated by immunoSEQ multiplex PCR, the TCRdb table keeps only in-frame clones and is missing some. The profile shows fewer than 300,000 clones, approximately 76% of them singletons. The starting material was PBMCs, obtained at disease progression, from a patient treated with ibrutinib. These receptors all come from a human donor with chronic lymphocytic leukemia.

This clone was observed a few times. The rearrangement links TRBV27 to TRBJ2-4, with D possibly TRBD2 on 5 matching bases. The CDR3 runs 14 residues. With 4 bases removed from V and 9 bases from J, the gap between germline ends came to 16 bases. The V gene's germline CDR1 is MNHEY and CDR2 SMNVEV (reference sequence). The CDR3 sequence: CASSSPIRESIQYF. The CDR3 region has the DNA TGTGCCAGCAGTTCCCCTATCCGGGAAAGCATTCAGTACTTC.

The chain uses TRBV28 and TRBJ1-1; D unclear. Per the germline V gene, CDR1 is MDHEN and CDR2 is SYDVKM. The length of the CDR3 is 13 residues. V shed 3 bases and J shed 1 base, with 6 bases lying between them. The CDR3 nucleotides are TGTGCCAGCAGTTTTCGGGGGAACACTGAAGCTTTCTTT. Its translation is CASSFRGNTEAFF.

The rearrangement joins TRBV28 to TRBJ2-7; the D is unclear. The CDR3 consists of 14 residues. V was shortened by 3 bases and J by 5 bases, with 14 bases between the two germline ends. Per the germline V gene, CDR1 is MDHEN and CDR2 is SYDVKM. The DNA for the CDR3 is TGTGCCAGCAGTTTGAGTCTAGTAAAGGACGAGCAGTACTTC. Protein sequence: CASSLSLVKDEQYF.

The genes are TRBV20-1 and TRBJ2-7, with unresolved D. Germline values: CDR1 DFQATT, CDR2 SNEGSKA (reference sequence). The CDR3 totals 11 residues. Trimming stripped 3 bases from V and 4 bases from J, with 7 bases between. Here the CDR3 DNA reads TGCAGTGCTAGTAAACAGTACGAGCAGTACTTC. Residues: CSASKQYEQYF.

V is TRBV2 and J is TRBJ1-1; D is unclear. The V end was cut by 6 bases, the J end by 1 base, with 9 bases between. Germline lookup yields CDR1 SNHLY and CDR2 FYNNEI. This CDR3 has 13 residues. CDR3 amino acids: CASSDPRNTEAFF. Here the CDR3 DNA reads TGTGCCAGCAGCGACCCGCGGAACACTGAAGCTTTCTTT.

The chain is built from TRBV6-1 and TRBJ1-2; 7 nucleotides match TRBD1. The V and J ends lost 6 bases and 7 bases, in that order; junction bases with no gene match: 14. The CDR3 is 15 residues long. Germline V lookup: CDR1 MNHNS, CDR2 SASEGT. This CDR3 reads CASREGQWVPSGYTF. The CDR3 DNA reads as TGTGCCAGCAGGGAGGGACAGTGGGTCCCCTCTGGCTACACCTTC.

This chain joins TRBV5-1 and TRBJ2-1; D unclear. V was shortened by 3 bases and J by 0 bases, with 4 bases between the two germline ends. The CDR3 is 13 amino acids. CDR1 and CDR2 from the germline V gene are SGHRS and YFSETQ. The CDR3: CASSWSSYNEQFF. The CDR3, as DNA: TGCGCCAGCAGCTGGAGCTCCTACAATGAGCAGTTCTTC.

CDR3 nucleotide sequence: TGTGCCAGCTCACCACTCTCGGGGTGGGCAGGCGATGGCTACACCTTC. Translating it yields CASSPLSGWAGDGYTF. The chain carries TRBV18 and TRBJ1-2; D is ambiguous. Trimming pared 1 base from V and 6 bases from J, leaving 18 bases between. The CDR3 has 16 amino acids. From germline, CDR1 is KGHSH and CDR2 LQKENI. Using reference TRBV18 and TRBJ1-2 for the parts outside the CDR3, the full variable domain is NAGVMQNPRHLVRRRGQEARLRCSPMKGHSHVYWYRQLPEEGLKFMVYLQKENIIDESGMPKERFSAEFPKEGPSILRIQQVVRGDSAAYFCASSPLSGWAGDGYTFGSGTRLTVV.

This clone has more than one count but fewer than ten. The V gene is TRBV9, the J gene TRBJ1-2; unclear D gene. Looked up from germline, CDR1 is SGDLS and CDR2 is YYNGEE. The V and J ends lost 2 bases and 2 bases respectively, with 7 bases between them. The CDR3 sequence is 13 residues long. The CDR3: CASSVEENYGYTF. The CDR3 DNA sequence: TGTGCCAGCAGCGTGGAGGAAAACTATGGCTACACCTTC. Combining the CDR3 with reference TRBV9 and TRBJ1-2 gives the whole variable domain DSGVTQTPKHLITATGQRVTLRCSPRSGDLSVYWYQQSLDQGLQFLIQYYNGEERAKGNILERFSAQQFPDLHSELNLSSLELGDSALYFCASSVEENYGYTFGSGTRLTVV.